This passage covers 29 T cell receptor beta chains from one sample sequenced in a study of T-cell memory formation after mild COVID-19. MiXCR was run by TCRdb on the 5' RACE reads, yielding one entry per CDR3 protein. The data contain tens of thousands of distinct CDR3 sequences, 6.1% of them singletons. What was sequenced was PBMCs or a T cell subset sorted from them (not recorded which). These receptors came from an adult who had mild COVID-19 (a few samples of this study predate the infection). Cell type and time point are not known.

This clonotype occurred a few times. Here the CDR3 reads CAISERTEAFF. The CDR3 DNA reads as TGTGCCATCAGTGAGAGGACTGAAGCTTTCTTT. The chain has TRBV10-3 and TRBJ1-1; no clear D gene. The CDR3 runs to 11 residues. V lost 2 bases to trimming and J lost 5 bases, with 3 bases between them. Germline V CDR1 and CDR2: ENHRY, SYGVKD.

The J gene is TRBJ2-1, the V gene TRBV24-1; TRBD2 is a possible D gene (5 bases). The CDR3 is 16 residues long. V shed 4 bases and J shed 0 bases, with 12 bases lying between them. From germline, CDR1 is KGHDR and CDR2 SFDVKD. CDR3 sequence reads: CATSDSTMNSYNEQFF. The CDR3 bases are TGTGCCACCAGTGACTCGACTATGAACTCCTACAATGAGCAGTTCTTC.

The rearrangement joins TRBV11-3 to TRBJ2-3, with unresolved D. V was shortened by 5 bases and J by 0 bases, with 18 bases between the two germline ends. From germline, CDR1 is SGHNT and CDR2 YENEEA. The CDR3 is made up of 17 amino acids. As DNA, the CDR3 is TGTGCCAGCAGCCCGATGAGAGGTTCGTCGAGCACAGATACGCAGTATTTT. Its translation is CASSPMRGSSSTDTQYF. Drawing the rest from reference TRBV11-3 and TRBJ2-3, the complete variable domain is EAGVVQSPRYKIIEKKQPVAFWCNPISGHNTLYWYLQNLGQGPELLIRYENEEAVDDSQLPKDRFSAERLKGVDSTLKIQPAELGDSAVYLCASSPMRGSSSTDTQYFGPGTRLTVL.

In its sample, this clonotype was seen a few times. J is TRBJ1-4 and V is TRBV5-5, with D uncertain. Per the germline V gene, CDR1 is SGHKS and CDR2 is YYEKEE (reference sequence). CDR3 size: 15 residues. V was pared by 0 bases and J by 8 bases, with 14 bases between. CDR3 amino acids: CASSLGLSFSEKLFF. The DNA for the CDR3 is TGTGCCAGCAGCTTGGGGCTCAGTTTTTCCGAAAAACTGTTTTTT.

A few counts support this clonotype. This chain uses TRBV12-5 with TRBJ2-7; 8 nucleotides agree with TRBD1. V trimming: 3 bases; J trimming: 5 bases; junction bases outside the gene matches: 3. CDR1 is LGHNT and CDR2 is FRNRAP in the germline V gene. CDR3 size: 13 residues. The CDR3 DNA reads TGTGCTAGTGGTTTCTCAGGGGGCAACGAGCAGTACTTC. Protein: CASGFSGGNEQYF.

The chain is built from TRBV6-6 and TRBJ2-7, with a weak D call TRBD2 (5 bases). This CDR3 spans 14 amino acids. From germline, CDR1 is MNHNY and CDR2 SVGAGI (reference sequence). V shed 4 bases and J shed 0 bases, with 10 bases lying between them. CDR3 sequence (DNA): TGTGCCAGCAGTTCCCCCGGGAACTCCTACGAGCAGTACTTC. It specifies CASSSPGNSYEQYF.

The rearrangement joins TRBV20-1 to TRBJ1-5; tentative D call: TRBD1 (5 bases). This CDR3 is built from 12 residues. Germline lookup yields CDR1 DFQATT and CDR2 SNEGSKA (reference sequence). V shed 4 bases and J shed 4 bases, with 8 bases lying between them. CDR3 residues: CSAIKGNQPQHF. CDR3 bases: TGCAGTGCTATAAAGGGGAATCAGCCCCAGCATTTT.

This clonotype has just a few counts. The chain combines TRBV5-1 with TRBJ2-1; 16 bases are a match to TRBD2. This CDR3 comprises 15 residues. With V trimmed by 4 bases and J by 9 bases, 4 bases remained unmatched. Germline V gene sequence: CDR1 SGHRS, CDR2 YFSETQ. For the CDR3, the DNA is TGCGCCAGCAGCCCAGGGACTAGCGGGAGGGGTGAGCAGTTCTTC. Protein product: CASSPGTSGRGEQFF.

This clonotype occurred many times. CDR3 loop: CASSLVPLAGGPNEQFF. The CDR3 DNA sequence: TGTGCCAGCAGCTTAGTCCCACTAGCGGGAGGGCCGAATGAGCAGTTCTTC. V is TRBV7-2 and J is TRBJ2-1, with 13 bases identical to TRBD2. This CDR3 is built from 17 residues. The germline V gene has CDR1 SGHTA and CDR2 FQGNSA. The junction had 7 bases not matched to a gene; V was cut back by 1 base and J by 7 bases.

There are a few counts of this clonotype. V usage is TRBV29-1 and J usage is TRBJ2-1; D not resolved. CDR1 and CDR2 (germline): SQVTM, ANQGSEA. CDR3 size: 12 residues. Deletions cut 4 bases from V and 2 bases from J, with 6 bases between. The CDR3 sequence: CSVATTYNEQFF. The CDR3 coding sequence is TGCAGCGTTGCGACCACCTACAATGAGCAGTTCTTC.

This clonotype has more than one count but fewer than ten. The chain joins TRBV30 to TRBJ2-5, with a tentative D call TRBD1 (5 bases). The CDR3 extends over 13 amino acids. Germline V gene data show CDR1 as GTSNPN and CDR2 as SVGIG (reference sequence). Trimming cost V 0 bases and J 2 bases, with 7 bases left between them. CDR3 coding DNA: TGTGCCTGGAGTGTAGGACAACAAGAGACCCAGTACTTC. Its protein product is CAWSVGQQETQYF.

This clonotype was observed at least ten times. The rearrangement uses TRBV24-1 and TRBJ2-3, with 13 nucleotides matching TRBD2. This CDR3 has 18 residues. Per germline, CDR1 KGHDR and CDR2 SFDVKD. The J segment lost 2 bases and the V segment lost 4 bases, leaving 8 bases of the junction unmatched. CDR3 in amino acids: CATSDPGTSGAYTDTQYF. Here the CDR3 DNA reads TGTGCCACCAGTGACCCTGGGACTAGCGGGGCTTACACAGATACGCAGTATTTT.

This clonotype was counted at least ten times. The chain couples TRBV9 to TRBJ2-3; possible D gene TRBD2, 6 bases. Germline V CDR1 and CDR2: SGDLS, YYNGEE. V was cut by 4 bases and J by 6 bases, with 15 bases left in between. The CDR3 runs 14 residues. Written as DNA, the CDR3 is TGTGCCAGCAGCTTTACGACTAGTTCCGATACGCAGTATTTT. Translating gives CASSFTTSSDTQYF. The variable domain in full, completed from reference TRBV9 and TRBJ2-3, reads DSGVTQTPKHLITATGQRVTLRCSPRSGDLSVYWYQQSLDQGLQFLIQYYNGEERAKGNILERFSAQQFPDLHSELNLSSLELGDSALYFCASSFTTSSDTQYFGPGTRLTVL.

The chain links TRBV15 to TRBJ2-7; the D is unclear. The germline gives CDR1 LNHNV, CDR2 YYDKDF (reference sequence). V dropped 6 bases and J dropped 1 base, with 10 bases sitting between them. The CDR3 is 13 amino acids. CDR3 DNA sequence: TGTGCCACCAGTATGAAGGGATCCTACGAGCAGTACTTC. It translates to CATSMKGSYEQYF.

This clonotype was counted at least ten times. The chain links TRBV24-1 to TRBJ1-2; D is perhaps TRBD1 (5 bases). Trimming took 4 bases from V and 4 from J, leaving 12 bases between them. The CDR3 runs to 14 residues. Germline V gives CDR1 KGHDR, CDR2 SFDVKD. CDR3 protein: CATSDGTRAYGYTF. The CDR3 DNA sequence: TGTGCCACCAGTGACGGGACGCGGGCCTATGGCTACACCTTC.

The CDR3 nucleotides read TGCGCCAGCAGCCCGGACTGGGCAAGGAACACCGGGGAGCTGTTTTTT. This translates into CASSPDWARNTGELFF. The chain carries TRBV5-1 and TRBJ2-2, with D possibly matching TRBD2 (5 bases). Trimming removed 4 bases at V and 1 base at J, with 14 bases between. Germline values: CDR1 SGHRS, CDR2 YFSETQ. This CDR3 region has 16 residues.

A few counts support this clonotype. One junction end disagrees with the germline gene, perhaps due to a read error. This sequence joins TRBV3-1 and TRBJ1-2; D uncertain. This CDR3 comprises 13 residues. CDR1 is LGHDT and CDR2 is YNNKEL in the germline V gene (reference sequence). The CDR3 region is CASSQAAEYGYTF. Written as DNA, the CDR3 is TGTGCCAGCAGTCAAGCCGCAGAATATGGCTACACCTTC. Full variable domain (missing parts from reference TRBV3-1 and TRBJ1-2): DTAVSQTPKYLVTQMGNDKSIKCEQNLGHDTMYWYKQDSKKFLKIMFSYNNKELIINETVPNRFSPKSPDKAHLNLHINSLELGDSAVYFCASSQAAEYGYTFGSGTRLTVV.

V is TRBV11-3 and J is TRBJ1-2, with 9 bases fitting TRBD1. Germline assignment: CDR1 SGHNT and CDR2 YENEEA. The CDR3 runs 16 residues. With V trimmed by 0 bases and J by 4 bases, 6 bases remained unmatched. The CDR3 loop is CASSLEMTGGIYGYTF. CDR3 DNA sequence: TGTGCCAGCAGCTTAGAGATGACAGGGGGGATCTATGGCTACACCTTC.

This clonotype was detected ten times or more. The chain links TRBV5-5 to TRBJ1-1; D is ambiguous. CDR1 is SGHKS and CDR2 is YYEKEE in the germline V gene (reference sequence). The CDR3 is 13 residues long. The V end was cut by 2 bases, the J end by 0 bases, with 5 bases between. CDR3 residues: CASSFRLNTEAFF. The CDR3 bases are TGTGCCAGCAGCTTTCGGTTGAACACTGAAGCTTTCTTT.

This clonotype turned up a few times. V usage is TRBV30 and J usage is TRBJ2-5; TRBD2 matches 12 bases. The germline V gene has CDR1 GTSNPN and CDR2 SVGIG (reference sequence). CDR3 length equals 15 residues. The V segment lost 7 bases and the J segment 1 base; nucleotides outside the gene matches: 7. The CDR3 DNA follows: TGTGCCTCAAGACTAGCGGGAGCCTCCCAAGAGACCCAGTACTTC. Its translation is CASRLAGASQETQYF.

This clonotype occurred many times. The chain links TRBV5-1 to TRBJ2-7; 14 bases map to TRBD2. Trimming removed 4 bases from V and 5 bases from J; junction bases left unmatched: 5. CDR3 size: 15 residues. The germline CDR1 and CDR2 sequences are SGHRS and YFSETQ. CDR3 DNA: TGCGCCAGCAGCCCGGGGACTAGCGGGAGAAACGAGCAGTACTTC. This encodes CASSPGTSGRNEQYF. The variable domain in full, with the rest retrieved from reference TRBV5-1 and TRBJ2-7, is KAGVTQTPRYLIKTRGQQVTLSCSPISGHRSVSWYQQTPGQGLQFLFEYFSETQRNKGNFPGRFSGRQFSNSRSEMNVSTLELGDSALYLCASSPGTSGRNEQYFGPGTRLTVT.

This clonotype was recorded many times. The chain links TRBV2 to TRBJ2-5; weak D call: TRBD2 (7 bases). Trimming left V 4 bases short and J 4 bases short, with 13 bases between. Germline V gene lookup returns CDR1 SNHLY and CDR2 FYNNEI. The CDR3 totals 14 residues. The CDR3 DNA follows: TGTGCCAGCAGTGGGCCGGGGGGCGGAGAGACCCAGTACTTC. Its translation is CASSGPGGGETQYF. Complete variable domain (other parts from reference TRBV2 and TRBJ2-5): EPEVTQTPSHQVTQMGQEVILRCVPISNHLYFYWYRQILGQKVEFLVSFYNNEISEKSEIFDDQFSVERPDGSNFTLKIRSTKLEDSAMYFCASSGPGGGETQYFGPGTRLLVL.

This clonotype has a count of ten or more. The chain links TRBV3-1 to TRBJ2-1; perhaps TRBD2 as D (5 bases). The CDR3 runs 15 residues. With 5 bases removed from V and 9 bases from J, the gap between germline ends came to 20 bases. Looked up from germline, CDR1 is LGHDT and CDR2 is YNNKEL (reference sequence). The DNA for the CDR3 is TGTGCCAGCAGCTTTAAAACGGGGAGAGCTGGTGAGCAGTTCTTC. This translates into CASSFKTGRAGEQFF.

This clonotype has only a few counts. This chain uses TRBV4-1 with TRBJ2-4, with TRBD2 matching over 8 bases. The CDR3 consists of 17 residues. The trim removed 0 bases at V and 6 bases at J, leaving 10 bases unmatched. The germline V gene encodes CDR1 MGHRA and CDR2 YSYEKL. In DNA form, the CDR3 reads TGCGCCAGCAGCCAAGATCAACCAGGGCGGGGGGTAAACATTCAGTACTTC. Translated, it gives CASSQDQPGRGVNIQYF.

This clonotype was picked up many times. The rearrangement joins TRBV7-2 to TRBJ1-1, with TRBD1 identical over 8 bases. This CDR3 region has 15 residues. Germline values: CDR1 SGHTA, CDR2 FQGNSA. V gave up 0 bases and J gave up 4 bases; unmatched junction bases: 4. The CDR3 here is CASSLAPGGVTEAFF. DNA of the CDR3: TGTGCCAGCAGCTTAGCCCCAGGGGGCGTCACTGAAGCTTTCTTT. Filled out from reference TRBV7-2 and TRBJ1-1, the complete variable domain reads GAGVSQSPSNKVTEKGKDVELRCDPISGHTALYWYRQSLGQGLEFLIYFQGNSAPDKSGLPSDRFSAERTGGSVSTLTIQRTQQEDSAVYLCASSLAPGGVTEAFFGQGTRLTVV.

This clonotype was observed at least ten times. The rearrangement joins TRBV12-3 or TRBV12-4 to TRBJ1-2; 7 positions agree with TRBD1. V was pared by 5 bases and J by 4 bases, with 4 bases of the junction left unmatched. This CDR3 is 13 amino acids long. The CDR3 reads CASSRGDSYGYTF. CDR3 DNA sequence: TGTGCCAGCAGTCGGGGGGACAGCTATGGCTACACCTTC.

This clonotype was detected many times. The J gene is TRBJ2-3, the V gene TRBV12-3 or TRBV12-4; unclear D gene. The V gene lost 2 bases and the J gene lost 2 bases, with 5 bases spanning the gap. The CDR3 spans 13 residues. CDR3 protein: CASSLQNTDTQYF. CDR3 bases: TGTGCCAGCAGTTTACAGAACACAGATACGCAGTATTTT.

The chain has TRBV19 and TRBJ1-1, with 7 bases that match TRBD1. Germline CDR1 LNHDA, CDR2 SQIVND (reference sequence). The ends lost 0 bases at V and 5 bases at J; junction bases unmatched: 6. This CDR3 has 15 residues. CDR3 residues: CASSIEGGADTEAFF. The DNA for the CDR3 is TGTGCCAGTAGTATAGAAGGGGGCGCGGATACTGAAGCTTTCTTT.

This clonotype was counted ten times or more. The V gene is TRBV7-9, the J gene TRBJ1-1, with D hard to call. This CDR3 is 15 amino acids long. V was pared by 5 bases and J by 0 bases, with 13 bases between. Germline V gene sequence: CDR1 SEHNR, CDR2 FQNEAQ (reference sequence). CDR3 coding DNA: TGTGCCAGCAGCGCCGGCGGCCTCATGAACACTGAAGCTTTCTTT. Translated: CASSAGGLMNTEAFF.